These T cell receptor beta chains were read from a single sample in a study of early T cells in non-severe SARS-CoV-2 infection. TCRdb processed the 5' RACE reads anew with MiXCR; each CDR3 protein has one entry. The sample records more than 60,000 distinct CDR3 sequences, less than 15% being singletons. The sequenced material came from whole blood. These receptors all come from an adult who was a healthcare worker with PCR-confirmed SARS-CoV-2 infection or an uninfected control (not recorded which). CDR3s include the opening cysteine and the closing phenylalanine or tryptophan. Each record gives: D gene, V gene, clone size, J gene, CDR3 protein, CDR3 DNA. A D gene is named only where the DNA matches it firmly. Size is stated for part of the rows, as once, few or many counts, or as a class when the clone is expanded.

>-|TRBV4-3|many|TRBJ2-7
CASSQDGATGAGRGEQYF
TGCGCCAGCAGCCAAGACGGAGCCACGGGGGCGGGACGGGGAGAGCAGTACTTC
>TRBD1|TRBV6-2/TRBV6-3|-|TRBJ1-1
CASSYSGQAPEAFF
TGTGCCAGCAGTTACTCAGGACAGGCGCCTGAAGCTTTCTTT
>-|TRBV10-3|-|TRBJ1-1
CAISYDENTEAFF
TGTGCCATCAGTTACGACGAGAACACTGAAGCTTTCTTT
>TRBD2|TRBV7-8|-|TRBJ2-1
CASSWGLARFHEQFF
TGTGCCAGCAGTTGGGGACTAGCTCGTTTCCATGAGCAGTTCTTC
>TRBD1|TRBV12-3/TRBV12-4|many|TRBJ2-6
CASSLRQGSGANVLTF
TGTGCCAGCAGTCTCCGACAGGGCTCTGGGGCCAACGTCCTGACTTTC
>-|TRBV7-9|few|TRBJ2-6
CASSAPGANVLTF
TGTGCCAGCAGCGCGCCGGGGGCCAACGTCCTGACTTTC
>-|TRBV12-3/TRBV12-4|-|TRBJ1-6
CASGTRGGSYNSPLHF
TGTGCCAGCGGGACCCGCGGGGGATCCTATAATTCACCCCTCCACTTT
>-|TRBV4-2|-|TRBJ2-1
CASSQGGNNNEQFF
TGTGCCAGCAGCCAAGGGGGAAACAACAATGAGCAGTTCTTC
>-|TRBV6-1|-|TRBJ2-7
CASTRVFVGSSVSYEQYF
TGTGCCAGCACCCGAGTGTTTGTAGGGTCCTCCGTCTCCTACGAGCAGTACTTC
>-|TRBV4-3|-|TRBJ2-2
CASSQAQGPGELFF
TGCGCCAGCAGCCAGGCGCAGGGCCCCGGGGAGCTGTTTTTT
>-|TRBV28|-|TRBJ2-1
CASSLDLTVNEQFF
TGTGCCAGCAGCCTCGATCTGACTGTGAATGAGCAGTTCTTC
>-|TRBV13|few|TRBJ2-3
CASSLRDPSGGTDTQYF
TGTGCCAGCAGCTTACGAGACCCCTCAGGTGGCACAGATACGCAGTATTTT
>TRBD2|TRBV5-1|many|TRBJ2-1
CASSSGTSVQSQQFF
TGCGCCAGCAGCTCCGGGACTAGCGTCCAAAGCCAGCAGTTCTTC
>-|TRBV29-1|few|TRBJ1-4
CASCWQSNEKLFF
TGCGCTAGCTGTTGGCAGTCTAATGAAAAACTGTTTTTT
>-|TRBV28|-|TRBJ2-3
CASAPFPDTQYF
TGTGCCAGCGCTCCCTTCCCAGATACGCAGTATTTT
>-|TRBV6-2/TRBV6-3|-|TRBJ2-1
CASNQGSNEQFF
TGTGCCAGCAACCAGGGTAGCAATGAGCAGTTCTTC
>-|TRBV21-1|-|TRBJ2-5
CASSSRDSTATQYF
TGTGCCAGCAGCTCACGGGACTCTACAGCGACCCAGTACTTC
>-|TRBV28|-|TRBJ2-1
CASRLYNEQFF
TGTGCCAGCAGGCTGTACAATGAGCAGTTCTTC
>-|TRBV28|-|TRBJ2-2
CASSFGQGRPGELFF
TGTGCCAGCAGTTTCGGGCAGGGTAGACCCGGGGAGCTGTTTTTT
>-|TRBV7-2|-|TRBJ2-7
CASRSDYEQYF
TGTGCCAGCAGATCGGACTACGAGCAGTACTTC
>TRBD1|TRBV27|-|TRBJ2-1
CASSKGQVYNEQFF
TGTGCCAGCAGTAAGGGACAGGTCTACAATGAGCAGTTCTTC
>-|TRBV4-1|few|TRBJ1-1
CASSQEGDETEAFF
TGCGCCAGCAGCCAAGAAGGGGATGAGACTGAAGCTTTCTTT
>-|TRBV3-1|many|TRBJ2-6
CASSRGANVLTF
TGTGCCAGCAGCCGGGGGGCCAACGTCCTGACTTTC